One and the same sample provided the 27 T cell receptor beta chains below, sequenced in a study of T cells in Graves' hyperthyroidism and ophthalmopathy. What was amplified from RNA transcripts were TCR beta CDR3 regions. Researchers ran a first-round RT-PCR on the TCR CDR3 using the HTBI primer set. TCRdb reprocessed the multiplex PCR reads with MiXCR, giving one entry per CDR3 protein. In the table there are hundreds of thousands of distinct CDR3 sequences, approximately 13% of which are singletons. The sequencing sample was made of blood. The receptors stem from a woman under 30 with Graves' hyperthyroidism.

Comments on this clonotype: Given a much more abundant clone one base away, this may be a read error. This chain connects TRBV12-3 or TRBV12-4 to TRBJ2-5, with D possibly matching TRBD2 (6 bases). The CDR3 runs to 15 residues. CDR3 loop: CASSLVAGSQEIQYF. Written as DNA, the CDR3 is TGTGCCAGCAGTTTAGTGGCCGGGAGTCAGGAGATCCAGTACTTC.

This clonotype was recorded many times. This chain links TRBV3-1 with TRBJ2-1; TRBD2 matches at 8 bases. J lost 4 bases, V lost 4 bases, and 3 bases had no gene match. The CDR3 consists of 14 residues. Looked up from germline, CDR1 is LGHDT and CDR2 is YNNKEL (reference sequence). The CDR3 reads CASSRSGTYNEQFF. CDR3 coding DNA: TGTGCCAGCAGCCGTAGCGGGACTTACAATGAGCAGTTCTTC.

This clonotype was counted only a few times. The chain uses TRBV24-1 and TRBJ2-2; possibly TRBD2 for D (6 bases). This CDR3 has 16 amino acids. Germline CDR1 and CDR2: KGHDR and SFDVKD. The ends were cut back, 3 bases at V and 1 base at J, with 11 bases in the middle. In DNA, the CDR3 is TGTGCCACCAGTGATGCGGGGTGGGGGAACACCGGGGAGCTGTTTTTT. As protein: CATSDAGWGNTGELFF.

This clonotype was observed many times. The CDR3 region is CASSFQGHSPLHF. The CDR3 DNA reads as TGTGCCAGCAGTTTTCAGGGGCATTCACCCCTCCACTTT. The genes are TRBV28 and TRBJ1-6; weak D call: TRBD1 (6 bases). In germline, CDR1 is MDHEN, CDR2 SYDVKM. CDR3 size: 13 residues. Trimming pared 3 bases from V and 8 bases from J, leaving 8 bases between.

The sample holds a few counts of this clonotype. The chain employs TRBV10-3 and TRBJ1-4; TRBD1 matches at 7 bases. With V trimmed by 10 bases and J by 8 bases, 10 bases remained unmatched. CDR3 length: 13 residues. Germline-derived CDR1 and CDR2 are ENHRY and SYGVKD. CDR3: CATTDRQDEKLFF. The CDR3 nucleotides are TGTGCCACCACGGACAGGCAGGACGAAAAACTGTTTTTT.

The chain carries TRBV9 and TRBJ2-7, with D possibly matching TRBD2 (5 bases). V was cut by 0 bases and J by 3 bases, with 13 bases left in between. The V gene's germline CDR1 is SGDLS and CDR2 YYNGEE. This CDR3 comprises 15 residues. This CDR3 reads CASSVGRGSDYEQYF. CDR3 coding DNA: TGTGCCAGCAGCGTAGGACGGGGTTCCGACTACGAGCAGTACTTC. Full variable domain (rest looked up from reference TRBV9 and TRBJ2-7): DSGVTQTPKHLITATGQRVTLRCSPRSGDLSVYWYQQSLDQGLQFLIQYYNGEERAKGNILERFSAQQFPDLHSELNLSSLELGDSALYFCASSVGRGSDYEQYFGPGTRLTVT.

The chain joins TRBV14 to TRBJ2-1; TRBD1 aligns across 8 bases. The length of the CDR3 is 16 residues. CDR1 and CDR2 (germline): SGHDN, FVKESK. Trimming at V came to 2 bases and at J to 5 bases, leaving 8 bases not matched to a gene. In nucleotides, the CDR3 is TGTGCCAGCAGCCAATCAGGACAGGGTAAAGACAATGAGCAGTTCTTC. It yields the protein CASSQSGQGKDNEQFF.

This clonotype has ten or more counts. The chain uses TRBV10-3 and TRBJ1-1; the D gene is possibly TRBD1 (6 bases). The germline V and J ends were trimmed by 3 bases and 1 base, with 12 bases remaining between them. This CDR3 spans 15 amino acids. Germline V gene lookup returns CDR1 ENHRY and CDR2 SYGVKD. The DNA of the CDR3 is TGTGCCATCAGTGACCCAGGACAGCCGAACACTGAAGCTTTCTTT. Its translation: CAISDPGQPNTEAFF.

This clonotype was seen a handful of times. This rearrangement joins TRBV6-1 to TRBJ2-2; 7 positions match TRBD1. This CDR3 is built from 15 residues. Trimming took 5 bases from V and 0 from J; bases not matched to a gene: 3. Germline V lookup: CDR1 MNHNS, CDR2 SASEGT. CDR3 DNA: TGTGCCAGCAGTTGGGACAGTTCGAACACCGGGGAGCTGTTTTTT. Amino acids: CASSWDSSNTGELFF.

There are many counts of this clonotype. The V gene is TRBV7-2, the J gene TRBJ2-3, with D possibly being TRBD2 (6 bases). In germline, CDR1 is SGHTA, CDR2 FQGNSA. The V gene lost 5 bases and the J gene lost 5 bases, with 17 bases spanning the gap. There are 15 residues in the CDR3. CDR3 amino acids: CASSRRGRGIDTQYF. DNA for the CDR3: TGTGCCAGCAGCCGGCGGGGAAGGGGTATAGATACGCAGTATTTT.

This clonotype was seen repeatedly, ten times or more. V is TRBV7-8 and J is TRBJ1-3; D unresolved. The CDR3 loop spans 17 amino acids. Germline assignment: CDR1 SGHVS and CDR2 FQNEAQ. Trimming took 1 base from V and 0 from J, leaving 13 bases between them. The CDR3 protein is CASSLGRVVSSGNTIYF. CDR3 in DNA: TGTGCCAGCAGCTTAGGTCGGGTCGTATCCTCTGGAAACACCATATATTTT.

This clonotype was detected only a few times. CDR3 residues: CASSIFQGSPDTQYF. CDR3 sequence (DNA): TGTGCCAGTAGTATATTTCAGGGTTCCCCAGATACGCAGTATTTT. The gene calls are TRBV19 and TRBJ2-3, with D maybe TRBD1 (5 bases). The CDR3 contains 15 residues. Trimming stripped 2 bases from V and 4 bases from J, with 13 bases between. CDR1 is LNHDA, CDR2 SQIVND, per germline (reference sequence).

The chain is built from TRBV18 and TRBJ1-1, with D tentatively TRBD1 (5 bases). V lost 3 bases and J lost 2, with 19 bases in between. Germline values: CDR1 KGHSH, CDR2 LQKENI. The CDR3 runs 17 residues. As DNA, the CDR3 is TGTGCCAGCTCACCGCGGCCCCGGGGCCGTGGAAACACTGAAGCTTTCTTT. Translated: CASSPRPRGRGNTEAFF.

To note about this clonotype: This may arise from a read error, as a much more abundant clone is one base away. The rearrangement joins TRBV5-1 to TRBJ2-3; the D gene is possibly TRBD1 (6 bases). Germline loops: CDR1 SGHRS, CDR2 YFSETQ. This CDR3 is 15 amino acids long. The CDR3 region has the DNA TGCGCCAGCAGGATCGACAGGACCAGCACAGATATGCAGTATTTT. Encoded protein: CASRIDRTSTDMQYF.

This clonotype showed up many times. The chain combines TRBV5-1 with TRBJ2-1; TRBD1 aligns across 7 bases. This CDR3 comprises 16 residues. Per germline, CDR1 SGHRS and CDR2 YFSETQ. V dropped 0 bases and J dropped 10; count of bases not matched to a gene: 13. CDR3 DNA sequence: TGCGCCAGCAGCTTGGTGTACAGGGGAAGTAGCAGGGAGCAGTTCTTC. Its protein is CASSLVYRGSSREQFF.

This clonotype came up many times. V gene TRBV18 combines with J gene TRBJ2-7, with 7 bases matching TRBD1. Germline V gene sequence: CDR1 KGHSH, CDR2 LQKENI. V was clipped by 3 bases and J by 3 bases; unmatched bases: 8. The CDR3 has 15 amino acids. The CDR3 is CASSPRMAGGYEQYF. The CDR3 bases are TGTGCCAGCTCACCCCGGATGGCAGGGGGCTACGAGCAGTACTTC.

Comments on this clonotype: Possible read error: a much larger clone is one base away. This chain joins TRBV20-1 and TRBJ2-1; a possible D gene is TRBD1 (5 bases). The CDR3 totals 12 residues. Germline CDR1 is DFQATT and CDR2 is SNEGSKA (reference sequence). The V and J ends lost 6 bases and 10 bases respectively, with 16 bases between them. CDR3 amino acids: CSAQGNTHEQFF. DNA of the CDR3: TGCAGTGCGCAGGGAAATACCCACGAGCAGTTCTTC.

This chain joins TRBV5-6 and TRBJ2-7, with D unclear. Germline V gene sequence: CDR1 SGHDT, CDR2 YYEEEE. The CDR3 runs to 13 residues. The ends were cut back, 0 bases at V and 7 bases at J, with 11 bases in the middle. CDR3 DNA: TGTGCCAGCAGCTTGGGGCCCCGGTCGGAGCAGTACTTC. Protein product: CASSLGPRSEQYF.

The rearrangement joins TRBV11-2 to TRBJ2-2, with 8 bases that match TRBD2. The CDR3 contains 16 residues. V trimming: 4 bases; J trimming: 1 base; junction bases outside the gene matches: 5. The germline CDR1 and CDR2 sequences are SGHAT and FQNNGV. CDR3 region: CASSSGGAGNTGELFF. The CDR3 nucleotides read TGTGCCAGCAGCTCCGGGGGGGCCGGGAACACCGGGGAGCTGTTTTTT.

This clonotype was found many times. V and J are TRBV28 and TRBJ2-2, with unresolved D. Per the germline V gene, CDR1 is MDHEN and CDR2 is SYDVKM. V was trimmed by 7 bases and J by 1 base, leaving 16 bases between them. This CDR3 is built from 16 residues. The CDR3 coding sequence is TGTGCCAGCAATAGTCACGAACCCGAGAACACCGGGGAGCTGTTTTTT. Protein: CASNSHEPENTGELFF.

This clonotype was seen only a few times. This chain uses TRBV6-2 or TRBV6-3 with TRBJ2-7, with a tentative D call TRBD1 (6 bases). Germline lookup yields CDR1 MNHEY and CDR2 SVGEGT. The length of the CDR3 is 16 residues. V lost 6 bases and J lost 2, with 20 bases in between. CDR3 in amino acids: CASRNLKARGTYEQYF. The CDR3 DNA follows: TGTGCCAGCAGGAATTTGAAGGCTAGGGGGACCTACGAGCAGTACTTC.

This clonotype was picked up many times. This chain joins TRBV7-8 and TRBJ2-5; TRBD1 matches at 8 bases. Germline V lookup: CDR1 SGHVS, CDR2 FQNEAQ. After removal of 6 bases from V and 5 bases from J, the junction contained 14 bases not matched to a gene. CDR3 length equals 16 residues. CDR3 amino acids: CASSSAGGDVMETQYF. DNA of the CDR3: TGTGCCAGCAGTTCAGCAGGGGGCGATGTTATGGAGACCCAGTACTTC.

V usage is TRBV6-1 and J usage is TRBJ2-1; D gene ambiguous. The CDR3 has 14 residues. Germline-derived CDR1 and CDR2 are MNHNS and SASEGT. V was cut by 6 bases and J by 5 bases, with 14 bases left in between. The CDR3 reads CASSPGGSNNEQFF. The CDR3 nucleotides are TGTGCCAGCAGCCCAGGTGGAAGTAACAATGAGCAGTTCTTC.

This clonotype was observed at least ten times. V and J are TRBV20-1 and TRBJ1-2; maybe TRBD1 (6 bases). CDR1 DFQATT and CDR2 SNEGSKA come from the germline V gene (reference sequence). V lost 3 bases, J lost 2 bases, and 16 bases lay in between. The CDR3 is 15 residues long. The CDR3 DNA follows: TGCAGTGCTAGGGAATCGGGACACGAGAACTATGGCTACACCTTC. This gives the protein CSARESGHENYGYTF.

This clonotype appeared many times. CDR3 amino acids: CASSPSGLAGVVNEQFF. The DNA of the CDR3 is TGTGCCAGCAGCCCATCGGGACTAGCGGGGGTTGTGAATGAGCAGTTCTTC. The V and J genes are TRBV7-3 and TRBJ2-1; 14 bases are shared with TRBD2. The CDR3 consists of 17 residues. Germline V gene data show CDR1 as SGHTA and CDR2 as FQGTGA. Trimming removed 5 bases from V and 7 bases from J; junction bases left unmatched: 10.

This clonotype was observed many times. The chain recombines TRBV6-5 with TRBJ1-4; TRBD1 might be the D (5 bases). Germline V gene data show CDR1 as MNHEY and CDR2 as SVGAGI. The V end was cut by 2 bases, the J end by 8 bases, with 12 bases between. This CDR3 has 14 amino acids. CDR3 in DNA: TGTGCCAGCAGTTACGACGGACCAGGGGAAAAACTGTTTTTT. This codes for CASSYDGPGEKLFF.

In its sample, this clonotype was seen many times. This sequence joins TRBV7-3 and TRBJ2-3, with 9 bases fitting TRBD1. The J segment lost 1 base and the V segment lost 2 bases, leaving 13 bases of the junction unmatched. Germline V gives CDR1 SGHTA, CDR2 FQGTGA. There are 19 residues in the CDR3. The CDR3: CASSLSSHLRDRGTDTQYF. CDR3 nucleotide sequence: TGTGCCAGCAGCTTATCATCCCACTTACGGGACAGGGGCACAGATACGCAGTATTTT.